The 29 T cell receptor beta chains in this list originate from one sample, sequenced in a study of shared clonotypes between healthy human individuals. Selected positively for CCR7 and CD45RO-negative, naive CD8 cells excluded terminally differentiated effector memory CD45RA+ cells. Sequenced by immunoSEQ multiplex PCR; TCRdb stores in-frame clones only, minus some. The repertoire consists of about 2.2 million clones, with roughly 91% occurring once and the leading ten covering roughly 1.8%. The sequenced sample was naive CD8+ T cells from PBMCs. The receptors derive from a man in his late teens or twenties in good health. Some clones in this sample may be carry-over from other donors' samples.

The chain recombines TRBV5-4 with TRBJ1-5; D is perhaps TRBD1 (5 bases). This CDR3 spans 12 amino acids. Germline values: CDR1 SGHNT, CDR2 YYREEE (reference sequence). Trimming pared 3 bases from V and 7 bases from J, leaving 8 bases between. The CDR3 protein is CASSSSGQPQHF. The CDR3 nucleotides are TGTGCCAGCAGCTCCTCAGGGCAGCCCCAGCATTTT.

The chain joins TRBV19 to TRBJ2-7; 9 positions match TRBD1. The CDR3 extends over 14 amino acids. CDR1 LNHDA and CDR2 SQIVND come from the germline V gene (reference sequence). Trimming took 5 bases from V and 5 from J; bases not matched to a gene: 7. The CDR3 loop reads CASSLRDRVHEQYF. CDR3 coding DNA: TGTGCCAGTAGTCTACGGGACAGGGTTCACGAGCAGTACTTC.

This chain connects TRBV2 to TRBJ2-2; TRBD1 matches at 7 bases. V dropped 7 bases and J dropped 4; count of bases not matched to a gene: 9. The CDR3 has 15 amino acids. CDR1 is SNHLY and CDR2 is FYNNEI in the germline V gene. CDR3 DNA sequence: TGTGCCAGCACCGACTTGGGACAGACCACCGGGGAGCTGTTTTTT. This translates into CASTDLGQTTGELFF.

The chain is built from TRBV12-5 and TRBJ2-2; D remains unclear. This CDR3 has 15 amino acids. Trimming took off 6 bases at V and 0 bases at J, with 11 bases between the two ends. CDR1 and CDR2 (germline): LGHNT, FRNRAP. As DNA, the CDR3 is TGTGCTAGTGGCTTTGGCGGATCGAACACCGGGGAGCTGTTTTTT. Translated: CASGFGGSNTGELFF.

V is TRBV7-8 and J is TRBJ1-1; TRBD1 aligns across 8 bases. CDR3 length: 16 residues. CDR1 and CDR2 (germline): SGHVS, FQNEAQ. Germline trimming cut 3 bases from V and 4 bases from J; bases unmatched to any gene: 10. The CDR3 here is CASSFPPGQARTEAFF. The DNA of the CDR3 is TGTGCCAGCAGCTTTCCCCCGGGACAGGCGCGCACTGAAGCTTTCTTT.

This chain links TRBV4-1 with TRBJ1-3, with D unclear. The CDR3 covers 19 residues. V dropped 0 bases and J dropped 0 bases, with 18 bases sitting between them. Germline CDR1 is MGHRA and CDR2 is YSYEKL. CDR3 residues: CASSQEGRTATYSGNTIYF. The DNA of the CDR3 is TGCGCCAGCAGCCAAGAGGGTCGCACAGCCACTTACTCTGGAAACACCATATATTTT.

The rearrangement uses TRBV6-1 and TRBJ2-7; TRBD1 matches at 7 bases. The CDR3 runs to 14 residues. Trimming at V came to 3 bases and at J to 2 bases, leaving 4 bases not matched to a gene. CDR1 MNHNS and CDR2 SASEGT come from the germline V gene. The CDR3 is CASSDRDSPYEQYF. The CDR3 nucleotides are TGTGCCAGCAGTGACCGGGACAGCCCCTACGAGCAGTACTTC.

This clone turned up a few times. This chain links TRBV5-4 with TRBJ1-2; no reliable D call. CDR1 and CDR2 (germline): SGHNT, YYREEE (reference sequence). Between the trimmed V and J ends, which lost 7 bases and 5 bases, there was a span of 21 bases. The CDR3 covers 15 residues. The CDR3 spells CASFTPSADYYGYTF. CDR3 coding DNA: TGTGCCAGCTTTACCCCCTCGGCAGATTATTATGGCTACACCTTC. Full variable domain (outside the CDR3, taken from reference TRBV5-4 and TRBJ1-2): ETGVTQSPTHLIKTRGQQVTLRCSSQSGHNTVSWYQQALGQGPQFIFQYYREEENGRGNFPPRFSGLQFPNYSSELNVNALELDDSALYLCASFTPSADYYGYTFGSGTRLTVV.

V and J are TRBV29-1 and TRBJ2-7; possibly TRBD2 for D (5 bases). Germline assignment: CDR1 SQVTM and CDR2 ANQGSEA. The CDR3 is 11 amino acids. Trimming shortened V by 4 bases and J by 6 bases, and 10 bases separated the two germline ends. DNA for the CDR3: TGCAGCGTTGCTTTGGCGGGCGAGCAGTACTTC. It is translated as CSVALAGEQYF.

V and J are TRBV5-6 and TRBJ2-3, with 8 bases matching TRBD2. The junction had 12 bases not matched to a gene; V was cut back by 1 base and J by 5 bases. CDR1 SGHDT and CDR2 YYEEEE come from the germline V gene. The CDR3 is 17 residues long. CDR3 residues: CASSLPTGGPLKDTQYF. DNA for the CDR3: TGTGCCAGCAGCTTGCCTACGGGAGGGCCGCTTAAAGATACGCAGTATTTT.

The rearrangement joins TRBV29-1 to TRBJ1-2; maybe TRBD1 (6 bases). Germline V gives CDR1 SQVTM, CDR2 ANQGSEA. Trimming took off 3 bases at V and 5 bases at J, with 16 bases between the two ends. The CDR3 consists of 14 residues. The CDR3 DNA reads TGCAGCGTTGACCCGGACAGCTTGGATTATGGCTACACCTTC. It specifies CSVDPDSLDYGYTF.

This chain joins TRBV7-7 and TRBJ1-1; D possibly corresponds to TRBD1 (5 bases). Trimming left V 2 bases short and J 7 bases short, with 11 bases between. Germline lookup yields CDR1 SSHAT and CDR2 FNYEAQ (reference sequence). CDR3 length equals 13 residues. The DNA of the CDR3 is TGTGCCAGCAGCTTAAGCAGGGCTGATGAAGCTTTCTTT. Residues: CASSLSRADEAFF.

This chain connects TRBV29-1 to TRBJ2-7; D is tentatively TRBD1 or TRBD2 (6 bases each). The CDR3 runs to 17 residues. V lost 1 base to trimming and J lost 2 bases, with 21 bases between them. Germline V gene data show CDR1 as SQVTM and CDR2 as ANQGSEA. The DNA for the CDR3 is TGCAGCGTTGAAGTCCCAGGACTAACAGGGCGTCCCTACGAGCAGTACTTC. It yields the protein CSVEVPGLTGRPYEQYF.

The V gene is TRBV7-3, the J gene TRBJ2-1; D is unresolved. Trimming stripped 2 bases from V and 0 bases from J, with 11 bases between. Germline V gene data show CDR1 as SGHTA and CDR2 as FQGTGA. The CDR3 length is 16 residues. CDR3 amino acids: CASSLPGGSSYNEQFF. The CDR3 nucleotides read TGTGCCAGCAGCTTACCCGGCGGAAGCTCCTACAATGAGCAGTTCTTC.

J is TRBJ1-2 and V is TRBV30; possibly TRBD1 for D (5 bases). This CDR3 region has 15 residues. Germline lookup yields CDR1 GTSNPN and CDR2 SVGIG (reference sequence). The CDR3 region is CAWSHDSARYYGYTF. The CDR3 DNA sequence: TGTGCGTGGTCCCACGACAGCGCCCGCTACTATGGCTACACCTTC.

V gene TRBV7-6 combines with J gene TRBJ2-5; TRBD1 is a possible D gene (5 bases). Germline CDR1 and CDR2: SGHVS and FNYEAQ. This CDR3 is 15 amino acids long. The germline V and J ends were trimmed by 4 bases and 4 bases, with 16 bases remaining between them. The CDR3 protein is CASSSYLRQGETQYF. CDR3 nucleotide sequence: TGTGCCAGCAGCTCTTACTTACGCCAGGGAGAGACCCAGTACTTC.

The V and J genes are TRBV27 and TRBJ1-1; D remains ambiguous. Germline V gene data show CDR1 as MNHEY and CDR2 as SMNVEV (reference sequence). The V end was cut by 5 bases, the J end by 7 bases, with 14 bases between. This CDR3 spans 13 amino acids. CDR3 sequence reads: CASSLQVGREAFF. The CDR3 DNA is TGTGCCAGCAGTCTCCAGGTAGGGCGTGAAGCTTTCTTT.

The gene calls are TRBV13 and TRBJ1-1; D is possibly TRBD1 (6 bases). The germline V gene encodes CDR1 PRHDT and CDR2 FYEKMQ (reference sequence). V lost 2 bases, J lost 1 base, and 11 bases lay in between. The CDR3 covers 15 residues. CDR3 nucleotide sequence: TGTGCCAGCAGCTTACGGGGGGCTCCGAACACTGAAGCTTTCTTT. It translates to CASSLRGAPNTEAFF.

V is TRBV5-1 and J is TRBJ2-3; 7 nucleotides align to TRBD1. From germline, CDR1 is SGHRS and CDR2 YFSETQ. After removal of 4 bases from V and 0 bases from J, the junction contained 14 bases not matched to a gene. The CDR3 is made up of 18 amino acids. The CDR3 DNA follows: TGCGCCAGCAGCCCGGGACAGCGAACCCGTACTAGCACAGATACGCAGTATTTT. This sequence encodes CASSPGQRTRTSTDTQYF.

The chain combines TRBV18 with TRBJ2-5; TRBD2 matches at 10 bases. Germline trimming cut 3 bases from V and 2 bases from J; bases unmatched to any gene: 6. The germline CDR1 and CDR2 sequences are KGHSH and LQKENI. CDR3 length: 16 amino acids. Here the CDR3 reads CASSPLQREGQETQYF. The CDR3 bases are TGTGCCAGCTCACCCCTACAGCGGGAGGGACAAGAGACCCAGTACTTC.

The chain is built from TRBV7-9 and TRBJ2-2, with 7 nucleotides matching TRBD2. CDR1 and CDR2 from the germline V gene are SEHNR and FQNEAQ (reference sequence). After removal of 0 bases from V and 0 bases from J, the junction contained 10 bases not matched to a gene. CDR3 length: 19 amino acids. This CDR3 is CASSLASGARATNTGELFF. DNA for the CDR3: TGTGCCAGCAGCTTAGCGAGCGGGGCCAGGGCTACGAACACCGGGGAGCTGTTTTTT. Full variable domain (missing parts from reference TRBV7-9 and TRBJ2-2): DTGVSQNPRHKITKRGQNVTFRCDPISEHNRLYWYRQTLGQGPEFLTYFQNEAQLEKSRLLSDRFSAERPKGSFSTLEIQRTEQGDSAMYLCASSLASGARATNTGELFFGEGSRLTVL.

This sequence joins TRBV5-1 and TRBJ2-2; weak D call: TRBD2 (7 bases). This CDR3 spans 21 amino acids. The germline CDR1 and CDR2 sequences are SGHRS and YFSETQ. The V end was cut by 0 bases, the J end by 2 bases, with 26 bases between. The chain's CDR3 is CASSLGPGGGSVGLNTGELFF. The CDR3 nucleotides read TGCGCCAGCAGCTTGGGGCCCGGGGGCGGGAGTGTCGGATTAAACACCGGGGAGCTGTTTTTT.

The chain uses TRBV25-1 and TRBJ2-5, with D perhaps TRBD2 (5 bases). Germline V lookup: CDR1 MGHDK, CDR2 SYGVNS. V was cut by 7 bases and J by 11 bases, with 20 bases left in between. There are 13 residues in the CDR3. In nucleotides, the CDR3 is TGTGCCAGCACCGCGGGCCGATACTTAGAGCAGTACTTC. This codes for CASTAGRYLEQYF.

J is TRBJ1-2 and V is TRBV9; possibly TRBD1 for D (6 bases). CDR1 and CDR2 (germline): SGDLS, YYNGEE. The V and J ends lost 4 bases and 3 bases respectively, with 16 bases between them. This CDR3 has 15 amino acids. The CDR3 sequence is CASSPPSGGDYGYTF. The CDR3 bases are TGTGCCAGCAGCCCTCCATCCGGGGGCGACTATGGCTACACCTTC.

V usage is TRBV27 and J usage is TRBJ2-7; D remains unclear. V lost 3 bases, J lost 4 bases, and 13 bases lay in between. Germline-derived CDR1 and CDR2 are MNHEY and SMNVEV (reference sequence). The CDR3 has 14 residues. The CDR3 bases are TGTGCCAGCAGTTTTTCGGGCGCCCTTTACGAGCAGTACTTC. The encoded protein is CASSFSGALYEQYF.

The V and J genes are TRBV28 and TRBJ1-6, with D unclear. The germline V and J ends were trimmed by 7 bases and 0 bases, with 13 bases remaining between them. The CDR3 is made up of 16 amino acids. Per germline, CDR1 MDHEN and CDR2 SYDVKM. The CDR3 sequence is CASTSQSSSYNSPLHF. CDR3 coding DNA: TGTGCCAGCACTTCCCAGTCGTCCTCCTATAATTCACCCCTCCACTTT.

This clone was counted once. The V and J genes are TRBV9 and TRBJ2-7; the match to TRBD1 covers 7 bases. This CDR3 has 15 amino acids. V was clipped by 4 bases and J by 2 bases; unmatched bases: 9. The germline CDR1 and CDR2 sequences are SGDLS and YYNGEE. The CDR3 bases are TGTGCCAGCAGCACAAACCGGGACAGCACCTACGAGCAGTACTTC. Amino acid sequence: CASSTNRDSTYEQYF.

The chain is built from TRBV7-3 and TRBJ2-1; 8 bases agree with TRBD2. CDR1 is SGHTA and CDR2 is FQGTGA in the germline V gene. Germline trimming cut 8 bases from V and 6 bases from J; bases unmatched to any gene: 15. The CDR3 is 16 amino acids. The CDR3 coding sequence is TGTGCCAGCGCCCCGGGGGGGTTAGCGCTATCCAATGAGCAGTTCTTC. Translated: CASAPGGLALSNEQFF.

This clone was detected only once. The V and J genes are TRBV7-9 and TRBJ1-2; D is possibly TRBD1 (5 bases). The V gene's germline CDR1 is SEHNR and CDR2 FQNEAQ (reference sequence). The CDR3 has 18 residues. Trimming shortened V by 5 bases and J by 8 bases, and 30 bases separated the two germline ends. The CDR3 reads CASSPPGGDSLTGRGYTF. DNA for the CDR3: TGTGCCAGCAGCCCCCCGGGGGGGGACTCCTTAACCGGGCGCGGCTACACCTTC.